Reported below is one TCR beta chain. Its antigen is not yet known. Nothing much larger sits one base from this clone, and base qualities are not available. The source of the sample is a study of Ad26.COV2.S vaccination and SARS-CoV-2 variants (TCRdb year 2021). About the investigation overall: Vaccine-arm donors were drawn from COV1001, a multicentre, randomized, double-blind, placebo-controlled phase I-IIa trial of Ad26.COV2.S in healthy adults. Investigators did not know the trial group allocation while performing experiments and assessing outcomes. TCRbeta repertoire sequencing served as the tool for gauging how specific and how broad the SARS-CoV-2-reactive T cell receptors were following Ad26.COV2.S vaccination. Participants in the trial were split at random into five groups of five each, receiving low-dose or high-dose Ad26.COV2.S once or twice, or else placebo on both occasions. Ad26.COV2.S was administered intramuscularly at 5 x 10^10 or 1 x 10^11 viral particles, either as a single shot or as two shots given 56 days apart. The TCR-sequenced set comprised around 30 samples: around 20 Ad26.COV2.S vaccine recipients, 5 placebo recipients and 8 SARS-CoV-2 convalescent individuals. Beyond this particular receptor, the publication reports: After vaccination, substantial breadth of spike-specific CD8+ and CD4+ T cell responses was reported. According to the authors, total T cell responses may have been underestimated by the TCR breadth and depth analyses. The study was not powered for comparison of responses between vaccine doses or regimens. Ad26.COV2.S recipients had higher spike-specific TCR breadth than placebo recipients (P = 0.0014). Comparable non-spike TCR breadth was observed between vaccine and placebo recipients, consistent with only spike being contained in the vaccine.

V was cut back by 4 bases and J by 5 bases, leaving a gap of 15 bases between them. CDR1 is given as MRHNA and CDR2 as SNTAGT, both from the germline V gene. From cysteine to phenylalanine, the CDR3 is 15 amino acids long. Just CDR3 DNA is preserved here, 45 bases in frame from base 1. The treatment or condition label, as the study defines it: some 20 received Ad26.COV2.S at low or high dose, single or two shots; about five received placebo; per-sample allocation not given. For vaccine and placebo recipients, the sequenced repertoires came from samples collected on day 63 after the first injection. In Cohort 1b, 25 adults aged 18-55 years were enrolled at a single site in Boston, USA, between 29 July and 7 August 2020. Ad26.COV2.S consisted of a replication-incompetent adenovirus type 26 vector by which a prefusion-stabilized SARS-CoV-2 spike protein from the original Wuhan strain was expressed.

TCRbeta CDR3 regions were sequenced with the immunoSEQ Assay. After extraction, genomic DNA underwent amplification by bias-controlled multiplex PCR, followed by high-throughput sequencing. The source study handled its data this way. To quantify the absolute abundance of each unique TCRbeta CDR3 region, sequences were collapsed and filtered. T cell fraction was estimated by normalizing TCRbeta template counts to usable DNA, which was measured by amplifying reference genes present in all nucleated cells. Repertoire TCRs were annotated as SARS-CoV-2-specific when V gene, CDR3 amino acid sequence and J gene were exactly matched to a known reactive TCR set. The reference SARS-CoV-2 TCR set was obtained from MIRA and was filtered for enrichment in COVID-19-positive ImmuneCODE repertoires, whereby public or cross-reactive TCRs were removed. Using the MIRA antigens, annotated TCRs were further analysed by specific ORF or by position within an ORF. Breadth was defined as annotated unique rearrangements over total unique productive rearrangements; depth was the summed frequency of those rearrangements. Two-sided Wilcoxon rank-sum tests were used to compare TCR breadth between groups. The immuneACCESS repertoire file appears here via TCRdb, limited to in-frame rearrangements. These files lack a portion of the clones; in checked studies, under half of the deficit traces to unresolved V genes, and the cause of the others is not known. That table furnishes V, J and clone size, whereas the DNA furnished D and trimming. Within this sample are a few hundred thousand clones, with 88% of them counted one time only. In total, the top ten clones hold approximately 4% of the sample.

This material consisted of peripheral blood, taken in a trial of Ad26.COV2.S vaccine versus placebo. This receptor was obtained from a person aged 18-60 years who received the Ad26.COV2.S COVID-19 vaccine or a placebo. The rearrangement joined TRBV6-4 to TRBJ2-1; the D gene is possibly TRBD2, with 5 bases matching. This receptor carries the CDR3 CASSAFNEGHNEQFF. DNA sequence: TGTGCCAGCAGTGCGTTTAATGAGGGCCACAATGAGCAGTTCTTC.